This T cell receptor (beta chain) is drawn from a study of blood T cell repertoires in COVID-19. Study-wide background: Samples representing acute and convalescent COVID-19 were sourced from the United States, Italy and Spain.

Each participant's cohort was designated according to participant-reported clinical history. The CDR3 has 17 residues. CDR1 KGHDR and CDR2 SFDVKD come from the germline V gene. The V and J ends lost 9 bases and 1 base, in that order; junction bases with no gene match: 13. The assay was immunoSEQ multiplex PCR, and TCRdb's table has in-frame clones only and misses some. This sample yields around 180,000 clones, of which roughly four fifths are seen a single time; 9.5% to 15% belongs to the top ten. Sample: PBMCs or T cells enriched from blood (not recorded which). The chain combines TRBV24-1 with TRBJ2-3; 9 nucleotides line up with TRBD1. This clonotype was sampled from a man aged 45 to 65 who had recovered from COVID-19. The CDR3 loop is CATSSLRDRVGTDTQYF. CDR3 bases: TGTGCCACCTCCAGCCTCCGGGACAGGGTGGGCACAGATACGCAGTATTTT.